This T cell receptor (beta chain) was captured by sequencing in a study of cytomegalovirus exposure and HLA in healthy donors. Overall study: The Caucasian-associated ancestry cluster contained roughly four fifths of the approximately 390 genotyped donors.

Healthy bone marrow donors made up the donors. Primers: 60 Vbeta forward and 13 Jbeta reverse. The repertoire was sequenced with immunoSEQ multiplex PCR; TCRdb's copy has only in-frame clones and lacks some. The table shows some 120,000 clones, with roughly 77% occurring only once. As to this clone: The antigen is undetermined.

Study conclusions and caveats: The HLA-A and HLA-B alleles of most subjects were reportedly predicted accurately from TCR beta sequences.

The sequence was collected from a man younger than 35 in good health and CMV-seronegative. Sequencing was carried out using PBMCs.

The CDR3 sequence is CASSRGQGINQPQHF. As DNA, the CDR3 is TGTGCCAGCAGTAGGGGACAGGGAATAAATCAGCCCCAGCATTTT. The V and J genes are TRBV6-6 and TRBJ1-5; 9 bases agree with TRBD1. This CDR3 comprises 15 residues. Germline CDR1 MNHNY, CDR2 SVGAGI (reference sequence). V shed 5 bases, J shed 4 bases, and the junction held 6 bases outside the gene matches.